Each of the 21 T cell receptor beta chains below was sequenced from the same sample in a study of cytomegalovirus exposure and HLA in healthy donors. The primer mix had 60 Vbeta and 13 Jbeta primers. The protocol was immunoSEQ multiplex PCR, while the TCRdb copy is restricted to in-frame clones and leaves out a portion. The sample carries some 160,000 clones, about four fifths recorded once. The sequenced material came from PBMCs. The receptors here all came from a male donor in good health and CMV-seropositive.

CDR3 coding DNA: TGTGCCAGCAGTTATCCCTACGAGCAGTACTTC. Protein sequence: CASSYPYEQYF. The chain links TRBV5-8 to TRBJ2-7; D remains unclear. Trimming took off 5 bases at V and 2 bases at J, with 5 bases between the two ends. Germline V gene sequence: CDR1 SGHTS, CDR2 YDEGEE. The CDR3 consists of 11 residues.

This chain joins TRBV11-3 and TRBJ2-1, with 10 positions matching TRBD2. The CDR3 runs 15 residues. Trimming at V came to 2 bases and at J to 7 bases, leaving 5 bases not matched to a gene. The germline CDR1 and CDR2 sequences are SGHNT and YENEEA. The CDR3 region has the DNA TGTGCCAGCAGCTTAAGAGCGGGAGGGCCTAATGAGCAGTTCTTC. Translation gives CASSLRAGGPNEQFF. Based on the CDR3 plus reference TRBV11-3 and TRBJ2-1, the full variable domain is EAGVVQSPRYKIIEKKQPVAFWCNPISGHNTLYWYLQNLGQGPELLIRYENEEAVDDSQLPKDRFSAERLKGVDSTLKIQPAELGDSAVYLCASSLRAGGPNEQFFGPGTRLTVL.

The chain recombines TRBV13 with TRBJ1-1; D is uncertain. The CDR3 sequence is 14 residues long. V was shortened by 5 bases and J by 1 base, with 11 bases between the two germline ends. Germline CDR1 is PRHDT and CDR2 is FYEKMQ (reference sequence). The CDR3, as DNA: TGTGCCAGCAGCCGAATGACGGGGAACACTGAAGCTTTCTTT. Protein sequence: CASSRMTGNTEAFF.

This rearrangement joins TRBV7-9 to TRBJ2-5; D is perhaps TRBD2 (5 bases). The CDR3 is made up of 17 amino acids. Germline CDR1 SEHNR, CDR2 FQNEAQ (reference sequence). Trimming removed 4 bases from V and 1 base from J, with 19 bases in between. CDR3 residues: CASSSARGLWGQETQYF. In nucleotides, the CDR3 is TGTGCCAGCAGCTCTGCCCGGGGTCTCTGGGGCCAAGAGACCCAGTACTTC.

The chain uses TRBV9 and TRBJ2-1; TRBD2 aligns across 10 bases. The junction had 12 bases not matched to a gene; V was cut back by 2 bases and J by 7 bases. The CDR3 covers 17 residues. Germline V gene lookup returns CDR1 SGDLS and CDR2 YYNGEE. The CDR3 nucleotides read TGTGCCAGCAGCGTCCATTCACGGACTAGCGGACGAAATGAGCAGTTCTTC. It is translated as CASSVHSRTSGRNEQFF.

A few counts support this clone. The J gene is TRBJ2-2, the V gene TRBV10-3; D might be TRBD1 (6 bases). This CDR3 is built from 14 residues. The V end was cut by 10 bases, the J end by 1 base, with 13 bases between. Germline CDR1 ENHRY, CDR2 SYGVKD. CDR3 sequence: CATLTGWNTGELFF. The CDR3 nucleotides read TGTGCCACCTTGACAGGTTGGAACACCGGGGAGCTGTTTTTT.

The rearrangement uses TRBV7-6 and TRBJ1-1; D is ambiguous. The CDR3 covers 15 residues. V was clipped by 5 bases and J by 1 base, with 14 bases between them. Germline CDR1 is SGHVS and CDR2 is FNYEAQ. CDR3 residues: CASSIGRDPNTEAFF. The CDR3, as DNA: TGTGCCAGCAGCATCGGGAGAGACCCGAACACTGAAGCTTTCTTT.

V is TRBV28 and J is TRBJ2-5; TRBD2 matches 13 bases. Trimming took 4 bases from V and 3 from J; bases not matched to a gene: 5. Germline V CDR1 and CDR2: MDHEN, SYDVKM. The CDR3 has 16 amino acids. CDR3 amino acids: CASSWGTSGVKETQYF. CDR3 DNA: TGTGCCAGCAGTTGGGGGACTAGCGGGGTCAAAGAGACCCAGTACTTC.

The rearrangement links TRBV2 to TRBJ1-1, with D possibly matching TRBD1 (6 bases). The ends were cut back, 6 bases at V and 1 base at J, with 15 bases in the middle. The CDR3 has 15 amino acids. Germline values: CDR1 SNHLY, CDR2 FYNNEI. DNA of the CDR3: TGTGCCAGCAGACCCACAGGGATTGAGAACACTGAAGCTTTCTTT. This encodes CASRPTGIENTEAFF.

The CDR3 loop reads CASIQAPPSSSGNTIYF. The CDR3 DNA follows: TGTGCCAGCATCCAAGCCCCTCCCTCGAGCTCTGGAAACACCATATATTTT. The chain carries TRBV11-2 and TRBJ1-3; D uncertain. Trimming cost V 7 bases and J 0 bases, with 19 bases left between them. From germline, CDR1 is SGHAT and CDR2 FQNNGV. The CDR3 loop spans 17 amino acids.

This sequence joins TRBV6-6 and TRBJ1-1, with unresolved D. Germline values: CDR1 MNHNY, CDR2 SVGAGI (reference sequence). Trimming removed 4 bases at V and 4 bases at J, with 10 bases between. This CDR3 spans 13 amino acids. The CDR3 region is CASSSDPGTEAFF. The CDR3, as DNA: TGTGCCAGCAGTTCCGATCCGGGCACTGAAGCTTTCTTT.

The sample holds a few counts of this clone. This chain uses TRBV11-2 with TRBJ2-7; D unresolved. Germline CDR1 and CDR2: SGHAT and FQNNGV. This CDR3 contains 12 residues. Trimming removed 5 bases at V and 3 bases at J, with 8 bases between. Here the CDR3 DNA reads TGTGCCAGCAGCCCTAGACTCTACGAGCAGTACTTC. Protein: CASSPRLYEQYF.

This rearrangement joins TRBV5-1 to TRBJ2-2, with D perhaps matching TRBD1 (6 bases). From germline, CDR1 is SGHRS and CDR2 YFSETQ. The CDR3 runs to 14 residues. The V and J ends lost 4 bases and 5 bases respectively, with 12 bases between them. The CDR3 bases are TGCGCCAGCAGCCCAAATGGACAGACCGGGGAGCTGTTTTTT. Amino acids: CASSPNGQTGELFF.

The rearrangement uses TRBV7-2 and TRBJ1-3; 8 bases match TRBD1. Germline loops: CDR1 SGHTA, CDR2 FQGNSA. The CDR3 covers 17 residues. J gave up 4 bases and V 5 bases, and 13 bases lay outside the gene matches. The CDR3 sequence is CASSLKPGGNRGNTIYF. The CDR3 DNA reads TGTGCCAGCAGCCTCAAGCCAGGGGGCAACCGAGGAAACACCATATATTTT. Full variable domain (outside the CDR3, taken from reference TRBV7-2 and TRBJ1-3): GAGVSQSPSNKVTEKGKDVELRCDPISGHTALYWYRQSLGQGLEFLIYFQGNSAPDKSGLPSDRFSAERTGGSVSTLTIQRTQQEDSAVYLCASSLKPGGNRGNTIYFGEGSWLTVV.

This clone has only a few counts. The CDR3 loop is CASSKAGLAGKYEQYF. CDR3 DNA: TGCGCCAGCAGCAAGGCGGGGCTAGCGGGAAAGTACGAGCAGTACTTC. The V and J genes are TRBV5-1 and TRBJ2-7; 9 bases align to TRBD2. The CDR3 loop spans 16 amino acids. The V and J ends lost 4 bases and 4 bases, in that order; junction bases with no gene match: 12. Germline V lookup: CDR1 SGHRS, CDR2 YFSETQ.

This chain joins TRBV7-2 and TRBJ1-5; no definite D call. The CDR3 runs 14 residues. With 1 base removed from V and 1 base from J, the gap between germline ends came to 5 bases. The germline V gene has CDR1 SGHTA and CDR2 FQGNSA. The CDR3 sequence: CASSLVQSNQPQHF. CDR3 DNA sequence: TGTGCCAGCAGCTTAGTACAGAGCAATCAGCCCCAGCATTTT.

V gene TRBV30 combines with J gene TRBJ1-1; 7 nucleotides agree with TRBD1. CDR1 GTSNPN and CDR2 SVGIG come from the germline V gene (reference sequence). The CDR3 runs 13 residues. Unmatched junction bases numbered 7, after V lost 5 bases and J lost 4 bases. The CDR3 sequence is CAWGRQGGTEAFF. CDR3 sequence (DNA): TGTGCCTGGGGTCGGCAGGGGGGCACTGAAGCTTTCTTT. The full variable domain, with the rest looked up from reference TRBV30 and TRBJ1-1, is SQTIHQWPATLVQPVGSPLSLECTVEGTSNPNLYWYRQAAGRGLQLLFYSVGIGQISSEVPQNLSASRPQDRQFILSSKKLLLSDSGFYLCAWGRQGGTEAFFGQGTRLTVV.

The chain has TRBV19 and TRBJ1-2; D might be TRBD1 (6 bases). The germline gives CDR1 LNHDA, CDR2 SQIVND (reference sequence). V was pared by 6 bases and J by 2 bases, with 13 bases between. The CDR3 extends over 14 amino acids. DNA for the CDR3: TGTGCCAGTAGCCTAGCGGGGGCAAACTATGGCTACACCTTC. Its translation: CASSLAGANYGYTF.

The chain has TRBV10-3 and TRBJ2-5, with 14 bases fitting TRBD2. CDR3 length: 15 residues. Germline CDR1 ENHRY, CDR2 SYGVKD. Trimming took 4 bases from V and 4 from J; bases not matched to a gene: 2. The CDR3 sequence: CAISGGLAGGETQYF. CDR3 sequence (DNA): TGTGCCATCAGTGGAGGACTAGCGGGAGGAGAGACCCAGTACTTC.

The gene calls are TRBV11-3 and TRBJ2-2, with D perhaps TRBD1 (5 bases). The CDR3 covers 15 residues. V dropped 4 bases and J dropped 4 bases, with 13 bases sitting between them. Germline assignment: CDR1 SGHNT and CDR2 YENEEA. The CDR3 DNA reads as TGTGCCAGCAGCTATATGAAAGGGGTCACCGGGGAGCTGTTTTTT. Amino acid sequence: CASSYMKGVTGELFF.

About this clone itself: The identical CDR3 is also encoded by other nucleotide sequences in the sample. The V and J genes are TRBV28 and TRBJ1-2, with 7 positions matching TRBD1. The CDR3 contains 14 residues. Germline CDR1 MDHEN, CDR2 SYDVKM. V gave up 5 bases and J gave up 9 bases; unmatched junction bases: 12. The CDR3 coding sequence is TGTGCCAGCAGTACAGGGGTGAAAAGTAGTCGCTACACCTTC. This sequence encodes CASSTGVKSSRYTF.